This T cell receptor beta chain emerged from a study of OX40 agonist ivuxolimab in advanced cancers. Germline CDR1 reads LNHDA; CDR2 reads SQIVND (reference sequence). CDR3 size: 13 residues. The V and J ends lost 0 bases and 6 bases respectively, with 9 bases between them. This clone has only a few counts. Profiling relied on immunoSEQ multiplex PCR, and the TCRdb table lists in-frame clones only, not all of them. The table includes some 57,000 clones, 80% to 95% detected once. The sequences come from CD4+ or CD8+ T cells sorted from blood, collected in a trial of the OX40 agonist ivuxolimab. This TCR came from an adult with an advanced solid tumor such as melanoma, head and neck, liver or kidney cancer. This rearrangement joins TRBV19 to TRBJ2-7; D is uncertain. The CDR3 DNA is TGTGCCAGTAGTATAGATCTTGAGAGCGAGCAGTACTTC. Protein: CASSIDLESEQYF.